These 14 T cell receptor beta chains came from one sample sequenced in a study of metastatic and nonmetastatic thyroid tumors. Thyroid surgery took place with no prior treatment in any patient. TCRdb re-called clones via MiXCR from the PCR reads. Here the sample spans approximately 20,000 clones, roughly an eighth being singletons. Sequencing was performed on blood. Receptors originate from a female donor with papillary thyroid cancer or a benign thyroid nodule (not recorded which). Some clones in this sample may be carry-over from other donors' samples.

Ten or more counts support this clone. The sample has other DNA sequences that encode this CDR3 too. The CDR3 bases are TGTGCCAGCAGTGCTCCGGGGGTTTTGACCCAGTACTTC. Amino acids: CASSAPGVLTQYF. The gene calls are TRBV2 and TRBJ2-5; possibly TRBD2 for D (6 bases). Germline-derived CDR1 and CDR2 are SNHLY and FYNNEI. Between the trimmed V and J ends, which lost 4 bases and 7 bases, there was a span of 13 bases. This CDR3 is 13 amino acids long.

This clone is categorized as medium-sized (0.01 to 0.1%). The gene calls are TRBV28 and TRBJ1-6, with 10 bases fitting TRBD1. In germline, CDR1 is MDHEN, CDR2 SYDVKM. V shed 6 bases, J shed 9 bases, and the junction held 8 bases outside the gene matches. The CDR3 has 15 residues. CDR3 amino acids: CASRTPTGGGSPLHF. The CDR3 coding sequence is TGTGCCAGCAGAACCCCGACAGGGGGCGGTTCACCCCTCCACTTT.

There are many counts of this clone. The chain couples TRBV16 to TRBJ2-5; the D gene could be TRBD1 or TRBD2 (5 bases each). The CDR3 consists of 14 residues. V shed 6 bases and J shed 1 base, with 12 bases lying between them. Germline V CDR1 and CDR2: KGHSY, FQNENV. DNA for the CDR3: TGTGCCAGCAGTCACTTCGGGGCCCAAGAGACCCAGTACTTC. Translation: CASSHFGAQETQYF.

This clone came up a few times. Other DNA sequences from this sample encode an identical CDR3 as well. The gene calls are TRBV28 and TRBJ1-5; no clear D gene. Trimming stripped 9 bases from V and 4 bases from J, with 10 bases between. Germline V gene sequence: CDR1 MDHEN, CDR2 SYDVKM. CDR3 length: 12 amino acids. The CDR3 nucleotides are TGTGCCAGTAGCTGGGGAAATCAGCCCCAGCATTTT. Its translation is CASSWGNQPQHF. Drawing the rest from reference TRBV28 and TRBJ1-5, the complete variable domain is DVKVTQSSRYLVKRTGEKVFLECVQDMDHENMFWYRQDPGLGLRLIYFSYDVKMKEKGDIPEGYSVSREKKERFSLILESASTNQTSMYLCASSWGNQPQHFGDGTRLSIL.

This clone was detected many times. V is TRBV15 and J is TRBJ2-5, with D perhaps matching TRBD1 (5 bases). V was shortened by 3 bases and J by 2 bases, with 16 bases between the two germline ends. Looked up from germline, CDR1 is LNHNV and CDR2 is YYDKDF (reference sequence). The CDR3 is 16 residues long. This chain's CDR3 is CATSRRRTGFQETQYF. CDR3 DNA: TGTGCCACCAGCAGGCGAAGAACAGGATTTCAAGAGACCCAGTACTTC.

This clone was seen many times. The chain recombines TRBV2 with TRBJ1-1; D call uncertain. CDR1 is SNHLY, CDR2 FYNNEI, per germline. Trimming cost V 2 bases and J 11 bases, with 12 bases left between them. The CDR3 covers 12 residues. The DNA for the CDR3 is TGTGCCAGCAGTGAAATAACAGTGAGGGCTTTCTTT. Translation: CASSEITVRAFF.

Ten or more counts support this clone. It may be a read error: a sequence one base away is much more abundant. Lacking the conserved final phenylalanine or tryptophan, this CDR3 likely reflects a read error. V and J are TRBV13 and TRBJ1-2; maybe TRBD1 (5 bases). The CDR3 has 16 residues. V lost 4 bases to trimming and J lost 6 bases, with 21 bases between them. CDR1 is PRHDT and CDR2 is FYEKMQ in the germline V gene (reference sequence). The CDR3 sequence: CASSYGAGMGLNGYTL. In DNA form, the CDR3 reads TGTGCCAGCAGCTACGGGGCAGGGATGGGACTGAATGGCTACACCCTC.

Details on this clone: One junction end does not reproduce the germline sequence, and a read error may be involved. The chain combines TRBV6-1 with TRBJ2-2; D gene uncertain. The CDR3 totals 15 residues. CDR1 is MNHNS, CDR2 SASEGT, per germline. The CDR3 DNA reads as TGTGCCAGTACGTGGAATGTACCCGAGACCGTGGAGCTGTTTTTT. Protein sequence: CASTWNVPETVELFF.

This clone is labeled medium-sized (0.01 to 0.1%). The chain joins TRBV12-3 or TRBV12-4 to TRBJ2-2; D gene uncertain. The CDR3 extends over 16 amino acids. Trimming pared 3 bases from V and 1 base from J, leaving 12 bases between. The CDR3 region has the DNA TGTGCCAGCAGTTTTTTACCAACACTGAACACCGGGGAGCTGTTTTTT. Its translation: CASSFLPTLNTGELFF.

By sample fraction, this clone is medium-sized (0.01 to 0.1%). The CDR3 DNA is TGTGCCAGCAGTCACGTCTACGGGACTCCGGGGATGGTGCAGTACTTC. It is translated as CASSHVYGTPGMVQYF. This sequence joins TRBV6-1 and TRBJ2-7; tentatively, D is TRBD2 (6 bases). Germline V CDR1 and CDR2: MNHNS, SASEGT. The V gene lost 5 bases and the J gene lost 9 bases, with 26 bases spanning the gap. This CDR3 spans 16 amino acids.

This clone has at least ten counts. CDR3 loop: CASGRDRGFTEAFF. CDR3 sequence (DNA): TGTGCCAGCGGTCGGGACAGGGGATTTACTGAAGCTTTCTTT. This sequence joins TRBV2 and TRBJ1-1; 10 bases line up with TRBD1. CDR1 is SNHLY, CDR2 FYNNEI, per germline. Losses at the gene ends were 8 bases for V and 5 bases for J; bases not matched to a gene: 8. The CDR3 spans 14 residues. The whole variable domain, remainder taken from reference TRBV2 and TRBJ1-1, is EPEVTQTPSHQVTQMGQEVILRCVPISNHLYFYWYRQILGQKVEFLVSFYNNEISEKSEIFDDQFSVERPDGSNFTLKIRSTKLEDSAMYFCASGRDRGFTEAFFGQGTRLTVV.

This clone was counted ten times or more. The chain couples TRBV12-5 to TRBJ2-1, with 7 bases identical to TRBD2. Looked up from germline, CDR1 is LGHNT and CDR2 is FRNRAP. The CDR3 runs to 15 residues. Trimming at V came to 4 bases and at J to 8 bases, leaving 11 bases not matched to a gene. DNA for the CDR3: TGTGCTAGTGGTTACGGACTAGAATCGGGGGATGAGCAGTTCTTC. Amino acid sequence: CASGYGLESGDEQFF.

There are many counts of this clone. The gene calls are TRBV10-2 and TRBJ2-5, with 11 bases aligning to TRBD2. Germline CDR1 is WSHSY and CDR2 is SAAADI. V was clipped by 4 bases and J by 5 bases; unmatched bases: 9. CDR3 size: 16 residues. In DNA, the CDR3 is TGCGCCAGCAGTGGGAATAGCGGGAGGGCCTGGGAGACCCAGTACTTC. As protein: CASSGNSGRAWETQYF.

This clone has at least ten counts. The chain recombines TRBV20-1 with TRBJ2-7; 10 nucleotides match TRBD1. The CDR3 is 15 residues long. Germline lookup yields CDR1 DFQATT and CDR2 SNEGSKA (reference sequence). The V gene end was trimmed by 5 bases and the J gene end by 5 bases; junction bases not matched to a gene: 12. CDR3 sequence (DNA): TGCAGTGCTTTCGCCGACAGGGGGCGCCTTAACGAGCAGTACTTC. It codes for CSAFADRGRLNEQYF.